This T cell receptor (beta chain) was retrieved from a study of CD8 T cells in Susac syndrome. Whole-study results and caveats: The study recognized that the number of individuals in its TCR sequencing and HLA analysis was relatively small.

The CDR3 extends over 10 amino acids. The germline V gene encodes CDR1 GTSNPN and CDR2 SVGIG (reference sequence). Matching for age and sex applied to the controls, who were healthy donors. Negative isolation was used for CD8+ and CD4+ T cells, and FACS enrichment was applied to TEMRA cells. Reverse transcription used roughly 0.5 to 1 ug RNA and random hexamers. TCR beta CDR3 was amplified by immunoSEQ covering 54 Vbeta and 13 Jbeta. MiXCR, applied by TCRdb to the immunoSEQ multiplex PCR reads, yields one record per CDR3 protein. The sample consists of about 130,000 distinct CDR3 sequences, nearly 95% of them appearing once. This clonotype was recorded only once. What it recognizes is unknown.

The TCR sequence derives from a human donor in good health. The sample consisted of CD4+ T cells from PBMCs. The chain combines TRBV30 with TRBJ2-1; tentative D call: TRBD2 (5 bases). CDR3 loop: CSGGPGKQFF. The CDR3 DNA reads as TGTTCAGGCGGGCCGGGGAAGCAGTTCTTC.